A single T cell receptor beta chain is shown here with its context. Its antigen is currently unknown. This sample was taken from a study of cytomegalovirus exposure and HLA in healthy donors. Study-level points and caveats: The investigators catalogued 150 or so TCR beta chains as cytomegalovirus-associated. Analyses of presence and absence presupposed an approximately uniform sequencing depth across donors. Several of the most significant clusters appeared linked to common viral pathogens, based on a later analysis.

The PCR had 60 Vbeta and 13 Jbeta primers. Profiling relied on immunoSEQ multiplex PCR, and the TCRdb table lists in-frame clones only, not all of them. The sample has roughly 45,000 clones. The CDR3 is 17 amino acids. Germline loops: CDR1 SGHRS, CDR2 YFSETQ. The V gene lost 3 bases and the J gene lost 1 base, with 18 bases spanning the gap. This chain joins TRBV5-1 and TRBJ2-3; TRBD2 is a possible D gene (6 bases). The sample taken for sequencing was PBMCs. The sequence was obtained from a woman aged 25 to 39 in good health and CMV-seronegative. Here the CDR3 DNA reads TGCGCCAGCAGCTCCACACGAGGGCTAGCGCGCACAGATACGCAGTATTTT. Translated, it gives CASSSTRGLARTDTQYF.